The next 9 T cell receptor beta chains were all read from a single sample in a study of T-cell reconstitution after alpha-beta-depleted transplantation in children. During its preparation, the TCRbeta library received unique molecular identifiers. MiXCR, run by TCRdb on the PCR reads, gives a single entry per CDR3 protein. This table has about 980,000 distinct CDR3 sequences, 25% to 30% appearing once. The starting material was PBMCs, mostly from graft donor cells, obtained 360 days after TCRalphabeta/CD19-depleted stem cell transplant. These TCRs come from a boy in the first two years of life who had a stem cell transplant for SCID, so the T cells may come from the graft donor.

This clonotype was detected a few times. The CDR3 here is CASTMTGIEETQYF. The CDR3 nucleotides read TGTGCCAGCACCATGACAGGGATAGAAGAGACCCAGTACTTC. The gene calls are TRBV12-3 or TRBV12-4 and TRBJ2-5; TRBD1 aligns across 7 bases. V gave up 7 bases and J gave up 3 bases; unmatched junction bases: 8. CDR3 length: 14 residues.

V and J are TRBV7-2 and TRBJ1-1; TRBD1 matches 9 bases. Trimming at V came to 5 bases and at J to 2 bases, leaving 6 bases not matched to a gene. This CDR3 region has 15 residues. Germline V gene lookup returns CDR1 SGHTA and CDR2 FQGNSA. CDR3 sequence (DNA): TGTGCCAGCAGCACGGGGACAGGGCTTAACACTGAAGCTTTCTTT. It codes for CASSTGTGLNTEAFF. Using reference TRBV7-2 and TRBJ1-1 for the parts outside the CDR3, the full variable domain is GAGVSQSPSNKVTEKGKDVELRCDPISGHTALYWYRQSLGQGLEFLIYFQGNSAPDKSGLPSDRFSAERTGGSVSTLTIQRTQQEDSAVYLCASSTGTGLNTEAFFGQGTRLTVV.

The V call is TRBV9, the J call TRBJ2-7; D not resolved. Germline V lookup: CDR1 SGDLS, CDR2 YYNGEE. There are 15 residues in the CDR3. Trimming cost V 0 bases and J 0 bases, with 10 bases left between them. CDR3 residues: CASSVGVHPSYEQYF. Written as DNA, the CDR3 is TGTGCCAGCAGCGTAGGTGTACATCCCTCCTACGAGCAGTACTTC.

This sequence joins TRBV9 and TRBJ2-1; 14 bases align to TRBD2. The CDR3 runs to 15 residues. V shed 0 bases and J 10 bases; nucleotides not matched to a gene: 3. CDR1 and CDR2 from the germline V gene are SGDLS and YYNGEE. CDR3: CASSVEGLAGAEQFF. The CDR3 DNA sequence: TGTGCCAGCAGCGTAGAGGGACTAGCGGGAGCGGAGCAGTTCTTC.

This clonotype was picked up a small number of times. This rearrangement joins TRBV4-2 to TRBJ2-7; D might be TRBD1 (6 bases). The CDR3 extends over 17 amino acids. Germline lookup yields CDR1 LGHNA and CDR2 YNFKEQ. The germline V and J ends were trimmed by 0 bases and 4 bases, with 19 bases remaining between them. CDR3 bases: TGTGCCAGCAGCCAAGAAGGATGGAGACAGCAGGGGTACGAGCAGTACTTC. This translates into CASSQEGWRQQGYEQYF.

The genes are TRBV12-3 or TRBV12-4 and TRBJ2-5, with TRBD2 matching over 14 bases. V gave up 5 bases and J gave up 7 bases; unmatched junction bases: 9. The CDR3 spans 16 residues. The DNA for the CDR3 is TGTGCCAGCAGTCCGGCCGGACTAGCGGGGGGAGTGACCCAGTACTTC. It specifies CASSPAGLAGGVTQYF.

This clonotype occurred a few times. The CDR3, as DNA: TGTGCCATCAGCCGCGGACAGGCACGGGACACTGAAGCTTTCTTT. Its protein is CAISRGQARDTEAFF. The chain is built from TRBV10-3 and TRBJ1-1; 7 bases agree with TRBD1. The V gene's germline CDR1 is ENHRY and CDR2 SYGVKD. The junction had 10 bases not matched to a gene; V was cut back by 6 bases and J by 3 bases. The CDR3 has 15 amino acids.

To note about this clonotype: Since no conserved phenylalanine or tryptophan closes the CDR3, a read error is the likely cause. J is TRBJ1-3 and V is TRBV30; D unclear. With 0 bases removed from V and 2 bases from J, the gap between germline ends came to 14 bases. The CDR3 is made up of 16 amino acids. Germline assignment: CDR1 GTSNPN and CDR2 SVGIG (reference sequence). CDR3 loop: CAWSVSVWAAGNTIYC. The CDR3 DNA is TGTGCCTGGAGTGTATCGGTTTGGGCAGCTGGAAACACCATATATTGT.

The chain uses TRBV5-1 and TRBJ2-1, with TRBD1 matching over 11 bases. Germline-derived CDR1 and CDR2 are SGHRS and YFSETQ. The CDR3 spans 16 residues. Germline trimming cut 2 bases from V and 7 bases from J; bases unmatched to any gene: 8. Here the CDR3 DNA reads TGCGCCAGCAGCTTCCTAGCTGGGACAGGGGGAAATGAGCAGTTCTTC. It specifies CASSFLAGTGGNEQFF.